Included here is one T cell receptor (beta chain) sequence, with context. Its cognate antigen has yet to be identified. No base-level quality is on record; no much larger clone is a single base apart. Library preparation was by RT-PCR. Sequencing relied on a NextSeq 550. TCRdb reprocessed the public reads (quality trimming at Q25 with fastp, clone calling with MiXCR) and kept in-frame beta chains. Entries that share a CDR3 protein sequence are merged under the most common genes and DNA. This sample has 200,000 to 250,000 distinct CDR3 sequences in its table, and roughly 15% of those were observed once. 11% of the sample is in the top ten clones. The source of the sample is a study of patients and donors after allogeneic stem cell transplantation (dated by TCRdb to about 2020). The junction shows trimming of 3 bases on V and 8 bases on J, and the gene matches do not reach 6 bases of it. CDR3 length: 16 amino acids, cysteine to phenylalanine. Of all the DNA, just the CDR3 is kept, 48 bases in frame from base 1. CDR1 is given as LGHNA and CDR2 as YNFKEQ, both from the germline V gene.

Material: blood, either unsorted or a sorted T cell fraction (not recorded which). This clonotype was obtained from a human donor who was either an allogeneic HSCT recipient or a stem cell or donor lymphocyte infusion donor (not recorded which). It is not recorded whose cells these are; they may come from a transplant donor. Here the chain combines TRBV4-2 and TRBJ2-1; 14 of the junction bases match TRBD2. The DNA reads TGTGCCAGCAGCCACCTTGGGACTAGCGGGAGTGATGAGCAGTTCTTC. It encodes CASSHLGTSGSDEQFF.